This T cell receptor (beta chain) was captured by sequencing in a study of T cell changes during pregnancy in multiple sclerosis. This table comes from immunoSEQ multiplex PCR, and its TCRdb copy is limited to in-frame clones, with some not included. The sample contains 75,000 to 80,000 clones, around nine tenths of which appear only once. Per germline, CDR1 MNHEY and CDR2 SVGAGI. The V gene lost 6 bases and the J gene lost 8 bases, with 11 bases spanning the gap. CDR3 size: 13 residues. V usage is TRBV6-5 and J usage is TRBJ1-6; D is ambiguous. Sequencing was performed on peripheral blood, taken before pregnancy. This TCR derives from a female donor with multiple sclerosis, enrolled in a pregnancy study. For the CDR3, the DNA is TGTGCCAGCAGGCCAGACTTAGATTCACCCCTCCACTTT. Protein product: CASRPDLDSPLHF.